This T cell receptor (beta chain) comes out of a study of blood T cell repertoires in COVID-19. Study as a whole: Acute and convalescent COVID-19 samples came from the United States, Italy and Spain. Sources were T cells, B-cell-depleted T cells, or PBMCs; the material itself was cDNA or gDNA.

CDR1 is MDHEN, CDR2 SYDVKM, per germline. V was pared by 3 bases and J by 5 bases, with 29 bases between. The CDR3 is made up of 19 amino acids. Per the original methods: Estimation of nucleated cell counts was performed using reference gene primer amplification. Only in-frame clones appear in the TCRdb table, and some are missing; sequencing was by immunoSEQ multiplex PCR. That table gives V, J and clone size, and the DNA gave D and trimming. The sample holds hundreds of thousands of clones, approximately 80% seen once. The clonotype comes from a woman between 40 and 55 years old with active or convalescent COVID-19. The sample was peripheral blood. The gene calls are TRBV28 and TRBJ2-7; TRBD1 is a possible D gene (7 bases). The CDR3 region is CASSFSFGGRDRQFHEQYV. CDR3 coding DNA: TGTGCCAGCAGTTTCTCCTTCGGGGGCCGGGACAGACAGTTTCACGAGCAGTACGTC.